What follows is one T cell receptor beta chain and its context. As yet, its antigen is unknown. The data originate from a study of T cell responses to AZD1222 COVID-19 vaccine. Notes on the study in general: Repertoire sampling happened only post peak T cell response. Spike-spanning, vaccine-associated CD4 TCRs were dominant at 160-218 and 743-854. Donors were mostly white British, more females; clonal diversity possibly underestimated. Recipients of two AZD1222 doses showed rising Spike-specific TCR breadth and depth.

Using immunoSEQ multiplex PCR, the repertoire was profiled, and TCRdb retains in-frame clones only, with some absent. This table holds about 110,000 clones, about nine tenths found once. V was clipped by 3 bases and J by 2 bases, with 7 bases between them. Per germline, CDR1 DFQATT and CDR2 SNEGSKA (reference sequence). This CDR3 contains 12 residues. The receptor was derived from an adult in good health. V and J are TRBV20-1 and TRBJ1-1; D gene ambiguous. The source material was peripheral blood, sampled on day 0 of AZD1222 vaccination. The CDR3: CSASTANTEAFF. The CDR3 DNA is TGCAGTGCTAGTACGGCTAACACTGAAGCTTTCTTT.